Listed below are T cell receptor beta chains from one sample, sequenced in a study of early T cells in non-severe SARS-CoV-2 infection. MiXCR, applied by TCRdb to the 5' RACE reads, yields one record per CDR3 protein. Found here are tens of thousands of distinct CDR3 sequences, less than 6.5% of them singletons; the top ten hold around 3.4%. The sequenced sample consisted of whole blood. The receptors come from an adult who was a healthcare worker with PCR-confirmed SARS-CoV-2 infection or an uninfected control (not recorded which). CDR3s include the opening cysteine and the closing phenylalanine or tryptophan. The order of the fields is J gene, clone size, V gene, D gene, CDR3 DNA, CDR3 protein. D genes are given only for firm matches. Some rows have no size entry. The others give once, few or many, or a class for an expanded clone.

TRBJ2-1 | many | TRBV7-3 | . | TGTGCCAGCAGTTCCCCGGATGTGGGGAATGAGCAGTTCTTC | CASSSPDVGNEQFF
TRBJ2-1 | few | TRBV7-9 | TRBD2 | TGTGCCAGCAGCGTCAAGCTAGCGGGAGTCAATGAGCAGTTCTTC | CASSVKLAGVNEQFF
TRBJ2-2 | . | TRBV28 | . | TGTGCCAGCAGGACACAGAACACCGGGGAGCTGTTTTTT | CASRTQNTGELFF
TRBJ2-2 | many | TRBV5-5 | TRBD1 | TGTGCCAGCAGCCTGCGGACAGGGAACACCGGGGAGCTGTTTTTT | CASSLRTGNTGELFF
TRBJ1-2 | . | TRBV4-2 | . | TGTGCCAGCAGCCAAGACGGGGACAACTATGGCTACACCTTC | CASSQDGDNYGYTF
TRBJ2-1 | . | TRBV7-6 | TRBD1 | TGTGCCAGCAGCCCACAGGGGCCCATCACCTACAATGAGCAGTTCTTC | CASSPQGPITYNEQFF
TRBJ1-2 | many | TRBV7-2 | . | TGTGCCAGCAGCTTAGTTTCTGGTCAGAACTATGGCTACACCTTC | CASSLVSGQNYGYTF
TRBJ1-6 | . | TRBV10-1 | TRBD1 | TGCGCCAGCAGCTCAGACAGGGCACGGTCACCCCTCCACTTT | CASSSDRARSPLHF
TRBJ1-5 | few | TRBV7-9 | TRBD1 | TGTGCCAGCAGCTACGGACAGGGGAGTCAGCCCCAGCATTTT | CASSYGQGSQPQHF
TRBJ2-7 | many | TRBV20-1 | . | TGCAGTGCGGGCAGTTACGAGCAGTACTTC | CSAGSYEQYF
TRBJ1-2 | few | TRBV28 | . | TGTGCCAGCAGCAGGACTAACTATGGCTACACCTTC | CASSRTNYGYTF
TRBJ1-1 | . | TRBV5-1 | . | TGCGCCAGCACCCCAGGAGGGACTGAAGCTTTCTTT | CASTPGGTEAFF
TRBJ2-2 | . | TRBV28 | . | TGTGCCAGCAGTTTTAATAGCGGTAACACCGGGGAGCTGTTTTTT | CASSFNSGNTGELFF
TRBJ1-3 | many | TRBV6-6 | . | TGTGCCAGCAGTCGCGAACAGGGAAGTGGAAACACCATATATTTT | CASSREQGSGNTIYF
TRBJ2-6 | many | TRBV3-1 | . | TGTGCCAGCAGCCAAGAAGTGGGCTCTGGGGCCAACGTCCTGACTTTC | CASSQEVGSGANVLTF
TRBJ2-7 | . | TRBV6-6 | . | TGTGCCAGCGGTGACAGCACCTACGAGCAGTACTTC | CASGDSTYEQYF
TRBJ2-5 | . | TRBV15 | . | TGTGCCACCAGCAGAGACGGGGATACGCCTGGGTACTTC | CATSRDGDTPGYF
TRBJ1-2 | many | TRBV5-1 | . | TGCGCCAGCAGCTTCTTCGGAGACTCTGCCTATGGCTACACCTTC | CASSFFGDSAYGYTF
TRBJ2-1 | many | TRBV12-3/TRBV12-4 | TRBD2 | TGTGCCAGCAGTACACCGGGACTAGCCAATGAGCAGTTCTTC | CASSTPGLANEQFF
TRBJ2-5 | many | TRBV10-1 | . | TGCGCCAGCAGTGAGTCGGGCAGCCAAGAGACCCAGTACTTC | CASSESGSQETQYF
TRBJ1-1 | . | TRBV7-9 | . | TGTGCCAGCAGCTTAGCTGGCAGAACCCTTGACGGGGCTGAAGCTTTCTTT | CASSLAGRTLDGAEAFF